What follows are 28 T cell receptor beta chains derived from one specimen sequenced in a study of CD8 T cells in ankylosing spondylitis. No antigens are known for them. TCRdb reprocessed the 5' RACE reads via MiXCR and lists one record per CDR3 protein. Among roughly 350,000 distinct CDR3 sequences listed, 7.5% to 9% were seen once. Whole-study results and caveats: What seemed typical of ankylosing spondylitis blood was a TCR beta motif built from 7 or 8 highly homologous variants.

The material sequenced was blood, either unsorted or a sorted T cell fraction (not recorded which). The receptors shown here come from a male donor with ankylosing spondylitis.

The chain has TRBV6-1 and TRBJ1-4; a possible D gene is TRBD1 (6 bases). Deletions cut 4 bases from V and 1 base from J, with 7 bases between. The CDR3 runs 14 residues. The germline CDR1 and CDR2 sequences are MNHNS and SASEGT. CDR3 nucleotides: TGTGCCAGCAGTGCGACAGGAACTAATGAAAAACTGTTTTTT. Its protein product is CASSATGTNEKLFF.

The chain couples TRBV5-5 to TRBJ2-5, with D unclear. CDR3 length: 14 amino acids. V was shortened by 0 bases and J by 5 bases, with 11 bases between the two germline ends. Germline V gene data show CDR1 as SGHKS and CDR2 as YYEKEE (reference sequence). The CDR3 nucleotides are TGTGCCAGCAGCTTGGTCGGCCACATGGAGACCCAGTACTTC. Translated: CASSLVGHMETQYF.

The gene calls are TRBV28 and TRBJ2-7; 7 bases agree with TRBD2. Germline V gene sequence: CDR1 MDHEN, CDR2 SYDVKM. Trimming at V came to 2 bases and at J to 0 bases, leaving 4 bases not matched to a gene. The CDR3 totals 15 residues. Written as DNA, the CDR3 is TGTGCCAGCAGTTTAAGAGGGACTACCTCCTACGAGCAGTACTTC. Protein sequence: CASSLRGTTSYEQYF.

This clonotype showed up just a few times. The V call is TRBV5-4, the J call TRBJ1-4; D is uncertain. Germline V CDR1 and CDR2: SGHNT, YYREEE (reference sequence). The CDR3 covers 14 residues. Trimming left V 4 bases short and J 3 bases short, with 10 bases between. This CDR3 is CASSPVGANEKLFF. DNA for the CDR3: TGTGCCAGCAGCCCGGTTGGGGCTAATGAAAAACTGTTTTTT.

This clonotype has just a few counts. Here the CDR3 DNA reads TGTGCCAGCAGCCATGGACCAAATCAGCCCCAGCATTTT. Residues: CASSHGPNQPQHF. The chain links TRBV7-9 to TRBJ1-5, with D unclear. Germline V gives CDR1 SEHNR, CDR2 FQNEAQ (reference sequence). The CDR3 sequence is 13 residues long. Trimming shortened V by 5 bases and J by 4 bases, and 9 bases separated the two germline ends.

V is TRBV28 and J is TRBJ1-2, with D hard to call. V was pared by 5 bases and J by 4 bases, with 11 bases between. This CDR3 is built from 13 residues. Germline CDR1 is MDHEN and CDR2 is SYDVKM. The CDR3 spells CASSPRVSYGYTF. In DNA form, the CDR3 reads TGTGCCAGCAGTCCCCGGGTGTCCTATGGCTACACCTTC.

This clonotype came up many times. This chain connects TRBV7-2 to TRBJ2-1, with 8 bases aligning to TRBD1. Germline V gene lookup returns CDR1 SGHTA and CDR2 FQGNSA. This CDR3 has 17 residues. After removal of 5 bases from V and 10 bases from J, the junction contained 19 bases not matched to a gene. The CDR3 here is CASSIRQGTYYDREQFF. The CDR3 nucleotides are TGTGCCAGCAGCATACGACAGGGGACCTACTACGATCGCGAGCAGTTCTTC.

The genes are TRBV29-1 and TRBJ2-3; 8 bases map to TRBD2. CDR3 length: 13 residues. Trimming removed 4 bases from V and 7 bases from J; junction bases left unmatched: 7. From germline, CDR1 is SQVTM and CDR2 ANQGSEA. This CDR3 reads CSVGPGRAYTQYF. Here the CDR3 DNA reads TGCAGCGTTGGTCCCGGGAGGGCGTATACGCAGTATTTT.

This chain uses TRBV19 with TRBJ1-1; no reliable D call. V was trimmed by 6 bases and J by 5 bases, leaving 13 bases between them. The length of the CDR3 is 13 residues. CDR1 and CDR2 from the germline V gene are LNHDA and SQIVND (reference sequence). CDR3 sequence (DNA): TGTGCCAGTAGCCCCCCCTCTCTAACTGAAGCTTTCTTT. Amino acid sequence: CASSPPSLTEAFF.

V and J are TRBV21-1 and TRBJ2-1; the listed D gene, TRBD1, was not tested against the DNA. TRBV21-1 is noted as a pseudogene. This CDR3 region has 14 residues. This CDR3 reads CASSKPGQGNEQFF. CDR3 DNA: TGTGCCAGCAGCAAGCCGGGACAGGGGAATGAGCAGTTCTTC.

The genes are TRBV30 and TRBJ2-5; D call uncertain. CDR1 is GTSNPN and CDR2 is SVGIG in the germline V gene (reference sequence). V lost 0 bases and J lost 4, with 12 bases in between. CDR3 length: 14 residues. CDR3 sequence reads: CAWSVGTSPETQYF. The CDR3 nucleotides read TGTGCCTGGAGTGTTGGTACCTCGCCAGAGACCCAGTACTTC.

This clonotype was counted between two and nine times. Here the CDR3 reads CATDHSGGTGELFF. For the CDR3, the DNA is TGTGCCACCGACCATAGCGGGGGAACCGGGGAGCTGTTTTTT. The V gene is TRBV27, the J gene TRBJ2-2; 9 nucleotides line up with TRBD2. The CDR3 consists of 14 residues. After removal of 10 bases from V and 5 bases from J, the junction contained 8 bases not matched to a gene. The germline V gene has CDR1 MNHEY and CDR2 SMNVEV (reference sequence).

The table lists this clonotype with many counts. The genes are TRBV29-1 and TRBJ1-2; D gene ambiguous. Trimming took off 4 bases at V and 0 bases at J, with 6 bases between the two ends. Germline lookup yields CDR1 SQVTM and CDR2 ANQGSEA. The CDR3 is 12 amino acids. In nucleotides, the CDR3 is TGCAGCGTTGGGCAGGCTAACTATGGCTACACCTTC. Translating it yields CSVGQANYGYTF.

This clonotype was seen repeatedly, ten times or more. The chain recombines TRBV12-3 or TRBV12-4 with TRBJ2-1; the D is unclear. This CDR3 is built from 14 residues. V gave up 4 bases and J gave up 5 bases, with 12 bases separating them. CDR3 residues: CASSSTGQNNEQFF. For the CDR3, the DNA is TGTGCCAGCAGTTCGACCGGGCAGAACAATGAGCAGTTCTTC.

The V and J genes are TRBV7-2 and TRBJ2-2, with D maybe TRBD2 (6 bases). The CDR3 is 15 residues long. Germline CDR1 SGHTA, CDR2 FQGNSA. V gave up 6 bases and J gave up 2 bases, with 13 bases separating them. CDR3 region: CASSTRDHNTGELFF. For the CDR3, the DNA is TGTGCCAGCAGTACGCGGGATCATAACACCGGGGAGCTGTTTTTT.

This clonotype came up a few times. V and J are TRBV9 and TRBJ2-7; 10 bases align to TRBD2. CDR1 and CDR2 from the germline V gene are SGDLS and YYNGEE. V shed 0 bases, J shed 4 bases, and the junction held 4 bases outside the gene matches. The CDR3 has 15 residues. Written as DNA, the CDR3 is TGTGCCAGCAGCGTAGCCGGGACTAGCGAATACGAGCAGTACTTC. Its translation is CASSVAGTSEYEQYF.

V is TRBV11-1 and J is TRBJ2-1; D tentatively reads TRBD1 or TRBD2 (5 bases each). The V gene's germline CDR1 is SGHAT and CDR2 FQDESV (reference sequence). V was cut by 5 bases and J by 7 bases, with 27 bases left in between. This CDR3 contains 18 residues. The CDR3 DNA sequence: TGTGCCAGCAGCAGAGGGGCCTTCGGGGTGTCAGTTTGGAATGAGCAGTTCTTC. This encodes CASSRGAFGVSVWNEQFF.

This clonotype has only a few counts. The CDR3: CASSLEGGGSDTQYF. The CDR3 DNA sequence: TGTGCCAGCAGCTTAGAAGGTGGAGGTTCAGATACGCAGTATTTT. V gene TRBV11-1 combines with J gene TRBJ2-3, with D perhaps matching TRBD2 (5 bases). Looked up from germline, CDR1 is SGHAT and CDR2 is FQDESV (reference sequence). The V gene lost 1 base and the J gene lost 4 bases, with 12 bases spanning the gap. The CDR3 totals 15 residues.

This clonotype has more than one count but fewer than ten. The chain has TRBV6-1 and TRBJ2-1, with 8 bases identical to TRBD1. This CDR3 comprises 15 residues. From germline, CDR1 is MNHNS and CDR2 SASEGT. Trimming at V came to 8 bases and at J to 9 bases, leaving 15 bases not matched to a gene. The CDR3 coding sequence is TGTGCCAGCCTTCCGGACAGGGTTGGGGCCAGTGAGCAGTTCTTC. This codes for CASLPDRVGASEQFF.

There are a few counts of this clonotype. Compared with germline, one end of the junction differs, possibly owing to a read error. The V call is TRBV7-3, the J call TRBJ2-1; 8 bases align to TRBD1. CDR1 is SGHTA, CDR2 FQGTGA, per germline. There are 13 residues in the CDR3. The CDR3 DNA sequence: TGTTCCAGCAGCAGCGGACAGGGCCATGAGCAGTTCTTC. It yields the protein CSSSSGQGHEQFF. Based on the CDR3 plus reference TRBV7-3 and TRBJ2-1, the full variable domain is GAGVSQTPSNKVTEKGKYVELRCDPISGHTALYWYRQSLGQGPEFLIYFQGTGAADDSGLPNDRFFAVRPEGSVSTLKIQRTERGDSAVYLCSSSSGQGHEQFFGPGTRLTVL.

This clonotype appeared a few times. The rearrangement links TRBV7-2 to TRBJ2-5, with TRBD2 as a possible D gene (5 bases). V lost 0 bases, J lost 3 bases, and 11 bases lay in between. In germline, CDR1 is SGHTA, CDR2 FQGNSA. The CDR3 runs 15 residues. CDR3 region: CASSLAWRIKETQYF. CDR3 DNA: TGTGCCAGCAGCTTAGCGTGGAGGATTAAAGAGACCCAGTACTTC.

This clonotype came up a few times. V gene TRBV15 combines with J gene TRBJ1-1; D gene unclear. CDR3 length: 14 residues. The germline CDR1 and CDR2 sequences are LNHNV and YYDKDF (reference sequence). The V and J ends lost 5 bases and 4 bases respectively, with 14 bases between them. The CDR3 DNA follows: TGTGCCACCAGCTTTTCAGTCGGACGCACTGAAGCTTTCTTT. As protein: CATSFSVGRTEAFF.

The V and J genes are TRBV5-1 and TRBJ2-7; D may be TRBD1 or TRBD2 (7 bases each). This CDR3 is 14 amino acids long. In germline, CDR1 is SGHRS, CDR2 YFSETQ. Trimming stripped 3 bases from V and 5 bases from J, with 15 bases between. CDR3 sequence reads: CASSSGGVGDEQYF. The CDR3 DNA reads TGCGCCAGCAGCTCAGGGGGGGTCGGGGACGAGCAGTACTTC.

In DNA form, the CDR3 reads TGCAGCGTTGGGACCTCCACAGATACGCAGTATTTT. Its translation: CSVGTSTDTQYF. The rearrangement joins TRBV29-1 to TRBJ2-3; D gene uncertain. CDR3 size: 12 residues. The germline CDR1 and CDR2 sequences are SQVTM and ANQGSEA. V lost 4 bases, J lost 2 bases, and 7 bases lay in between.

This clonotype has ten or more counts. Written as DNA, the CDR3 is TGTGCCAGCAGTCCTAAAACAGGAAGGGAAGAAGCTTTCTTT. Protein: CASSPKTGREEAFF. The chain has TRBV12-3 or TRBV12-4 and TRBJ1-1; the D gene is possibly TRBD1 (5 bases). V lost 5 bases and J 8 bases, leaving 18 bases between the germline ends. This CDR3 is 14 amino acids long.

This chain connects TRBV9 to TRBJ2-7; the match to TRBD2 covers 11 bases. CDR1 and CDR2 from the germline V gene are SGDLS and YYNGEE. Germline trimming cut 2 bases from V and 5 bases from J; bases unmatched to any gene: 6. This CDR3 is 15 amino acids long. The CDR3 loop reads CASSVLAGGGNEQYF. The CDR3 DNA is TGTGCCAGCAGCGTTCTAGCGGGAGGCGGCAACGAGCAGTACTTC.

This clonotype was detected a few times. J is TRBJ2-1 and V is TRBV5-6, with D possibly being TRBD2 (6 bases). Trimming took off 6 bases at V and 2 bases at J, with 15 bases between the two ends. The V gene's germline CDR1 is SGHDT and CDR2 YYEEEE. The CDR3 has 15 amino acids. This CDR3 reads CASTILGTPYNEQFF. CDR3 DNA: TGTGCCAGCACTATCCTGGGGACTCCCTACAATGAGCAGTTCTTC. Variable domain in full (rest from reference TRBV5-6 and TRBJ2-1): DAGVTQSPTHLIKTRGQQVTLRCSPKSGHDTVSWYQQALGQGPQFIFQYYEEEERQRGNFPDRFSGHQFPNYSSELNVNALLLGDSALYLCASTILGTPYNEQFFGPGTRLTVL.

This clonotype was counted at least ten times. The chain recombines TRBV12-3 or TRBV12-4 with TRBJ1-2, with TRBD1 as a possible D gene (5 bases). The CDR3 is made up of 16 amino acids. The V and J ends lost 5 bases and 7 bases respectively, with 23 bases between them. DNA for the CDR3: TGTGCCAGCAGTACCCAAGGGACTCCCTTTGAGGGTGGCTACACCTTC. This sequence encodes CASSTQGTPFEGGYTF.